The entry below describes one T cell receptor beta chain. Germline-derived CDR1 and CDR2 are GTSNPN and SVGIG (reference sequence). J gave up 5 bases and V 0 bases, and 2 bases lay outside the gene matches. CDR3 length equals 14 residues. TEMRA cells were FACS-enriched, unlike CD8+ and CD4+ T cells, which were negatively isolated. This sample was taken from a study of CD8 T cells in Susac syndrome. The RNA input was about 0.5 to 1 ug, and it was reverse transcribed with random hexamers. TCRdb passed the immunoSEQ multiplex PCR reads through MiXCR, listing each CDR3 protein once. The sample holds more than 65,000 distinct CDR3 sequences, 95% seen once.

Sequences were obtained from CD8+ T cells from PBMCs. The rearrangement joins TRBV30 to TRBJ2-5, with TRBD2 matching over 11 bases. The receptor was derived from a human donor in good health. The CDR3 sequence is CAWSVLAGAETQYF. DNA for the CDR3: TGTGCCTGGAGTGTACTAGCGGGGGCGGAGACCCAGTACTTC.